This T cell receptor (beta chain) is drawn from a study of blood T cell repertoires in COVID-19. In the study's own analysis: Amplification of reference gene primers provided the estimated nucleated cell counts. Profiled with immunoSEQ multiplex PCR; TCRdb holds only in-frame clones, not every one. That table is the source of V, J and clone size, and D and trimming were worked out from the DNA. This table holds 260,000 or so clones, roughly 90% found once. V was pared by 6 bases and J by 7 bases, with 7 bases between. The CDR3 sequence is 10 residues long. This chain uses TRBV12-3 or TRBV12-4 with TRBJ2-7; a weak D match, TRBD2 (5 bases). This clonotype was obtained from a human donor in a cohort sampled during active COVID-19. Sample: peripheral blood. The CDR3 loop is CASSGGEQYF. The DNA of the CDR3 is TGTGCCAGCAGCGGCGGGGAGCAGTACTTC.